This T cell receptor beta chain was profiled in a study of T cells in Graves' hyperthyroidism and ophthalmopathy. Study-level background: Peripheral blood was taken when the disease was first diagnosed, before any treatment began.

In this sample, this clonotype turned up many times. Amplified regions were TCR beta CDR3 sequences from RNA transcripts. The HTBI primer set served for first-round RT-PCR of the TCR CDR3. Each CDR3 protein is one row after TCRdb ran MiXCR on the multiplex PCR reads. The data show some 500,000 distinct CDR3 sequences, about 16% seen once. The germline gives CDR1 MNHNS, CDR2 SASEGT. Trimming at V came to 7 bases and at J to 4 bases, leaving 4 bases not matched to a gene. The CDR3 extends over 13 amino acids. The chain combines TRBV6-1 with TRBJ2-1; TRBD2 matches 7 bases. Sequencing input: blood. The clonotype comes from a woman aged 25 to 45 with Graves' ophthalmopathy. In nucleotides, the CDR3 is TGTGCCAGCAAGGCTAGCGGTTACAATGAGCAGTTCTTC. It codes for CASKASGYNEQFF.